This TCR beta chain derives from a study of cytomegalovirus exposure and HLA in healthy donors. A multiplex PCR was run with 60 Vbeta primers and 13 Jbeta primers. In the original processing: Roughly 10 million shared chains were among the 80 million or so unique TCR beta chains that a later analysis counted. Some clones are missing from TCRdb's copy, which holds only in-frame ones; the method was immunoSEQ multiplex PCR. That table furnishes V, J and clone size, whereas the DNA furnished D and trimming. The sample lists 150,000 to 200,000 clones; approximately 80% were seen once. The CDR3 contains 17 residues. Unmatched junction bases numbered 11, after V lost 3 bases and J lost 1 base. Germline V CDR1 and CDR2: SGHTA, FQGNSA.

The V and J genes are TRBV7-2 and TRBJ2-5; 7 nucleotides agree with TRBD2. Sequenced material: PBMCs. This TCR derives from a middle-aged woman in good health and CMV-seropositive. The CDR3 coding sequence is TGTGCCAGCAGCTTTCGTTCTAGCGGCACGTCCCAAGAGACCCAGTACTTC. Protein product: CASSFRSSGTSQETQYF.